This T cell receptor (beta chain) was recorded in a study of TIL therapy for anti-PD-1-resistant metastatic lung cancer. V was clipped by 1 base and J by 2 bases, with 12 bases between them. CDR3 length equals 16 residues. In germline, CDR1 is SGHTS, CDR2 YDEGEE. Documented time point: pre-treatment sample, taken before nivolumab and TIL therapy. Sequencing used immunoSEQ v3. TCRdb's copy holds only in-frame clones and misses some; the assay was immunoSEQ multiplex PCR. The data show approximately 50,000 clones, less than 80% seen once. The sample consisted of blood, taken at baseline. The sequence was collected from a man between 65 and 85 years old with non-small cell lung cancer. The chain carries TRBV5-8 and TRBJ2-2; D gene ambiguous. The CDR3 nucleotides read TGTGCCAGCAGCTTGCGGCGGAGCAAAAACACCGGGGAGCTGTTTTTT. It specifies CASSLRRSKNTGELFF.